The present entry profiles one T cell receptor (beta chain) with its context. Antigen unknown. V dropped 6 bases and J dropped 5 bases, with 25 bases sitting between them. This CDR3 is 17 amino acids long. CDR1 and CDR2 from the germline V gene are MNHEY and SMNVEV (reference sequence). These data are taken from a study of blood T cells in healthy people across ages. Whole-study results and caveats: Significant beta diversity loss was already apparent by age approximately 37, declining roughly linearly. With donor CMV status unknown, expanded clonotype changes were possibly confounded.

The authors ran a second PCR of 7 to 11 cycles using a sample-barcoded 5' primer and a J-beta primer mix. A single record per CDR3 protein comes from TCRdb applying MiXCR to the 5' RACE reads. This table holds approximately 1,000,000 distinct CDR3 sequences, more than 30% found once. The sequenced material came from blood. The sequence was obtained from a man aged 18 to 29 in good health. The chain recombines TRBV27 with TRBJ2-5, with a tentative D call TRBD2 (5 bases). DNA for the CDR3: TGTGCCAGCAGCTTAAGATACGACACCACCTCGGGGGAGACCCAGTACTTC. It encodes CASSLRYDTTSGETQYF.